What follows is one T cell receptor beta chain and its context. Its specificity is not known. Libraries were prepared by immunoSEQ multiplex PCR; TCRdb keeps only in-frame clonotypes and omits some of them. Here the sample spans about 16,000 clones, approximately 86% being singletons. The data belong to a study of PD-1 blockade in classical Hodgkin lymphoma. General study results and limits: A significant rise in TCR diversity by C4D1 was seen for CD4+ but not CD8+ cells. Nivolumab starters within 1 year of ASCT were excluded. The diversity seen at baseline in complete responders resembled that of newly diagnosed patients. A reduction in baseline TCR diversity was reportedly seen in newly diagnosed patients relative to healthy donors.

After removal of 5 bases from V and 1 base from J, the junction contained 4 bases not matched to a gene. Germline V gene data show CDR1 as SGHTA and CDR2 as FQGNSA. The length of the CDR3 is 15 residues. All trial patients relapsed after autologous stem cell transplantation. CD4+ T cells were purified from thawed PBMCs by negative selection. The V and J genes are TRBV7-2 and TRBJ2-3, with TRBD2 matching 9 bases. The sequence came from a human donor with classical Hodgkin lymphoma. The sequences come from CD4+ T cells from blood, collected at baseline. The CDR3 sequence is CASSPRTSGTDTQYF. The CDR3 coding sequence is TGTGCCAGCAGCCCTCGGACTAGCGGCACAGATACGCAGTATTTT.